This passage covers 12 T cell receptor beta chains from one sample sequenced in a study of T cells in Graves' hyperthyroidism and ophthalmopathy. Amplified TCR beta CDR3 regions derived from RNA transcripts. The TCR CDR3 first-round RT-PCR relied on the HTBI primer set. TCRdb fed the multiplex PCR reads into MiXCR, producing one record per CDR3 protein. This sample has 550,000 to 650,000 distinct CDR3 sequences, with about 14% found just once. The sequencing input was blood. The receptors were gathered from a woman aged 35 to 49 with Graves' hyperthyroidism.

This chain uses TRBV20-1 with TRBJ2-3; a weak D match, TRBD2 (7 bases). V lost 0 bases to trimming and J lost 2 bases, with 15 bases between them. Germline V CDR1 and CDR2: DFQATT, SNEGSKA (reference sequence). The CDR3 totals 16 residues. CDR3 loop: CSAREGGALFTDTQYF. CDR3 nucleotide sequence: TGCAGTGCTAGAGAGGGGGGGGCCCTTTTCACAGATACGCAGTATTTT.

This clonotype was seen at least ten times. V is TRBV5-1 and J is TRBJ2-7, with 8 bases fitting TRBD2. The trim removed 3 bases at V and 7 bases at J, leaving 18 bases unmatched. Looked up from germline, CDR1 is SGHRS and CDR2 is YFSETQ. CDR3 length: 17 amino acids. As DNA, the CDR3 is TGCGCCAGCAGCTCCCGAGGTAGCGGGACCCTACTTTGGGAGCAGTACTTC. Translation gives CASSSRGSGTLLWEQYF.

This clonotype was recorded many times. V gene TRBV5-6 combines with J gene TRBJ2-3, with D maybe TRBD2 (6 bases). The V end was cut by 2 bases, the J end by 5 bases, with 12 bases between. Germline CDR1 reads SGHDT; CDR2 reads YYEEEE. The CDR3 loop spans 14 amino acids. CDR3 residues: CASSFGGLGDTQYF. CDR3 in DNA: TGTGCCAGCAGCTTCGGGGGATTGGGAGATACGCAGTATTTT.

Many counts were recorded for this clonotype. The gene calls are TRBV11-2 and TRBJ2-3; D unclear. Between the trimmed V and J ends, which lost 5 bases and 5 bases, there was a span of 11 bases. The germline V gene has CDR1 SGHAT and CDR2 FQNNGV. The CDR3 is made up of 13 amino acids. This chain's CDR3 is CASSQNKGDTQYF. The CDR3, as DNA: TGTGCCAGCAGCCAAAATAAGGGAGATACGCAGTATTTT.

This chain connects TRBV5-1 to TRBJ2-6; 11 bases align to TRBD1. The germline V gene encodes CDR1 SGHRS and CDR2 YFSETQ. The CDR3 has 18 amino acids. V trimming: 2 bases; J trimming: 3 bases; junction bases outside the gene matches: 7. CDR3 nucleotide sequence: TGCGCCAGCAGCTTAGAAGGACAGGGGGCGAGTGGGGCCAACGTCCTGACTTTC. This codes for CASSLEGQGASGANVLTF. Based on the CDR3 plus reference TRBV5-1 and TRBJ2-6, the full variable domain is KAGVTQTPRYLIKTRGQQVTLSCSPISGHRSVSWYQQTPGQGLQFLFEYFSETQRNKGNFPGRFSGRQFSNSRSEMNVSTLELGDSALYLCASSLEGQGASGANVLTFGAGSRLTVL.

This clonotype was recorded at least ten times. The CDR3 reads CASSLGRPVGEAFF. CDR3 bases: TGTGCCAGCAGTTTGGGACGCCCGGTGGGTGAAGCTTTCTTT. The chain has TRBV27 and TRBJ1-1, with D possibly being TRBD1 (5 bases). Trimming left V 3 bases short and J 7 bases short, with 15 bases between. Germline-derived CDR1 and CDR2 are MNHEY and SMNVEV (reference sequence). The CDR3 loop spans 14 amino acids.

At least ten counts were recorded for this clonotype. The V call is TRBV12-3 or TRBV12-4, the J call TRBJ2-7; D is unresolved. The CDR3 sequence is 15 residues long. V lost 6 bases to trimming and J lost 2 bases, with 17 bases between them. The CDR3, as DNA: TGTGCCAGCAGCCGCGCGGATTTGATGGCCTACGAGCAGTACTTC. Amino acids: CASSRADLMAYEQYF.

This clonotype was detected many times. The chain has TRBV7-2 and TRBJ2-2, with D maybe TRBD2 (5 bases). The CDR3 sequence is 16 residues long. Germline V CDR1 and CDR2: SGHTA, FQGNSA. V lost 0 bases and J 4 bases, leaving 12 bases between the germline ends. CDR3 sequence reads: CASSLAAGVRTGELFF. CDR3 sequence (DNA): TGTGCCAGCAGCTTAGCGGCGGGTGTGCGCACCGGGGAGCTGTTTTTT.

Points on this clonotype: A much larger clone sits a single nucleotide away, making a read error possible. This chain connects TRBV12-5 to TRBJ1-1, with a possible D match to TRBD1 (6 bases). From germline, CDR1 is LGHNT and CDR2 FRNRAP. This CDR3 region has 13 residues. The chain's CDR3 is CASDRTENTEASF. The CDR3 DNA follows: TGTGCTAGTGACCGGACAGAGAACACTGAAGCTTCCTTT.

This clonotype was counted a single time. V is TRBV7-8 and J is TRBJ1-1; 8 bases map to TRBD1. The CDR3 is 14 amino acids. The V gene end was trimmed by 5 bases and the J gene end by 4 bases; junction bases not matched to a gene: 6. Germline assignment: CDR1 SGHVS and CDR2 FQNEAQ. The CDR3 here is CASSPEQGVTEAFF. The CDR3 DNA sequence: TGTGCCAGCAGCCCCGAACAGGGGGTCACTGAAGCTTTCTTT.

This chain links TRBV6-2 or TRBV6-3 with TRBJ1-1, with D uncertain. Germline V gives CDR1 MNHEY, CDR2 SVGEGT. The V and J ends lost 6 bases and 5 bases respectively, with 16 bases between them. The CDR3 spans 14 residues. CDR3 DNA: TGTGCCAGCAGCCATCCAGGACTAGGGACTGAAGCTTTCTTT. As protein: CASSHPGLGTEAFF.

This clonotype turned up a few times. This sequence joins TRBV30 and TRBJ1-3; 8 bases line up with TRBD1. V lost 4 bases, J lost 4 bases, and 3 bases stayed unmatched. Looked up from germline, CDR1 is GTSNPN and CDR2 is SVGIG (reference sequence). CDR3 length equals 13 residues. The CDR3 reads CAWMPGGGNTIYF. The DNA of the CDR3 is TGTGCCTGGATGCCAGGGGGCGGAAACACCATATATTTT. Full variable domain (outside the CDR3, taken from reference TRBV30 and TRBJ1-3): SQTIHQWPATLVQPVGSPLSLECTVEGTSNPNLYWYRQAAGRGLQLLFYSVGIGQISSEVPQNLSASRPQDRQFILSSKKLLLSDSGFYLCAWMPGGGNTIYFGEGSWLTVV.